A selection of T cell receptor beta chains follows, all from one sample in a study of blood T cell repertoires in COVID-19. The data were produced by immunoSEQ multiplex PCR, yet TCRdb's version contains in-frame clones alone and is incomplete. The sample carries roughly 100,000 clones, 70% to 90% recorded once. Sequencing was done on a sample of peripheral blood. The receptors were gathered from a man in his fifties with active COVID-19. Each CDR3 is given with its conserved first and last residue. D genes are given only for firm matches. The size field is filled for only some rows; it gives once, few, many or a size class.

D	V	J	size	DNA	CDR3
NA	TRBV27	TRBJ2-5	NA	TGTGCCAGCAGTTTACCCAGGGGTGTCGAAGAGACCCAGTACTTC	CASSLPRGVEETQYF
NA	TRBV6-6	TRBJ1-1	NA	TGTGCCAGCAGTTACCCCGCAGTCCTGAACACTGAAGCTTTCTTT	CASSYPAVLNTEAFF
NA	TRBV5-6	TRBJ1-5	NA	TGTGCCAGCAGAGTTAGGGGGAACAATCAGCCCCAGCATTTT	CASRVRGNNQPQHF
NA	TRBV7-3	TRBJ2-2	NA	TGTGCCAGCAGCTCTCACACCGGGGAGCTGTTTTTT	CASSSHTGELFF
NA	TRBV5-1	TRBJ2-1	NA	TGCGCCAGCCACCCCCCGGAGGGTTTTCTGGGCAATGAGCAGTTCTTC	CASHPPEGFLGNEQFF
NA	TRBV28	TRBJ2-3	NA	TGTGCCAGCAGGGGGGCTAGCACAGATACGCAGTATTTT	CASRGASTDTQYF
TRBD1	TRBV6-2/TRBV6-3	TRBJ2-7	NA	TGTGCCAGCAGTTCCCCCGGACAGGGGGTGTACTTC	CASSSPGQGVYF
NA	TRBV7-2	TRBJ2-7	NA	TGTGCCAGCAGCCCCCGGGATGGCCGGTACGAGCAGTACTTC	CASSPRDGRYEQYF
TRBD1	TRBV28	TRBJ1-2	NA	TGTGCCAGCAGTACAGGGGAGGCTGGCTACACCTTC	CASSTGEAGYTF
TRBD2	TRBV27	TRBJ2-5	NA	TGTGCCAGCAGTTTCGGGGGGACCCAAGAGACCCAGTACTTC	CASSFGGTQETQYF
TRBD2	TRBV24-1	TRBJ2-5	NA	TGTGCCATCAGCGGGGGGGCCAATAGGAACCAAGAGACCCAGTACTTC	CAISGGANRNQETQYF
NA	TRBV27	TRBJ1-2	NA	TGTGCCAGCAGTTTATCGGGGGGGGGCGGCTACACCTTC	CASSLSGGGGYTF
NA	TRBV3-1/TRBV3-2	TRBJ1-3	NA	TGTGCCAGCAGCCAAGGGATCTCAGGGTTGAATGCTGGAAACACCATATATTTT	CASSQGISGLNAGNTIYF
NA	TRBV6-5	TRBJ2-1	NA	TGTGCCAGCAGTTACCCTCTGGGGTCGGGGGTTCGGCAGTTCTTC	CASSYPLGSGVRQFF
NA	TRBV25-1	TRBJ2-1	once	TGTGCCAGCAGTTCAACTACAGGGTTCAGGTACAATGAGCAGTTCTTC	CASSSTTGFRYNEQFF
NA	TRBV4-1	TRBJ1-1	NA	TGCGCCAGCAGACCACAGTGGGACACTGAAGCTTTCTTT	CASRPQWDTEAFF
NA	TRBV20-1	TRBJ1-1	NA	TGCAGTGCTAGCCGAGGGTCTGAAGCTTTCTTT	CSASRGSEAFF
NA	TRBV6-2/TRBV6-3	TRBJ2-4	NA	TGTGCCAGCAGTCAGGACAGAATAGCCAAAAACATTCAGTACTTC	CASSQDRIAKNIQYF
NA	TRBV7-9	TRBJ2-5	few	TGTGCCAGCAGCTTAGCGACGGGGCAAGAGACCCAGTACTTC	CASSLATGQETQYF
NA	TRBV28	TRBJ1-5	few	TGTGCCAGCAGCCCCCCGCCCAGGGTAAGAAGCAATCAGCCCCAGCATTTT	CASSPPPRVRSNQPQHF
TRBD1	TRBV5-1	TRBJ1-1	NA	TGCGCCAGCAGCTTGGAACAGGGGAGGACTGAAGCTTTCTTT	CASSLEQGRTEAFF
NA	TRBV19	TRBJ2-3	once	TGTGCCAGTAGTATAGGAAGTCGGCTAGCGGATACGCAGTATTTT	CASSIGSRLADTQYF
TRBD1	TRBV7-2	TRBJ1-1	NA	TGTGCCAGCAGCCTCAGGTCCCCCAGGGGGGTTGCTGAAGCTTTCTTT	CASSLRSPRGVAEAFF
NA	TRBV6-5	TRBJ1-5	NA	TGTGCCAGCAGACGGGGAGATCAGCCCCAGCATTTT	CASRRGDQPQHF
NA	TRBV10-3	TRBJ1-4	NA	TGTGCCATCAAATGGAGGCTTCTAGGTAGCCCTAGGGAGAAACTGTTTTTT	CAIKWRLLGSPREKLFF
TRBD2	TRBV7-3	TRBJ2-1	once	TGTGCCAGCAGCCAGGGACTAGCCTACAATGAGCAGTTCTTC	CASSQGLAYNEQFF
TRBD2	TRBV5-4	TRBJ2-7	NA	TGTGCCAGCAGCTTGCTAGCGGGGGGGCGTTACGAGCAGTACTTC	CASSLLAGGRYEQYF
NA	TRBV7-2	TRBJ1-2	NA	TGTGCCAGCAGCTCACGGACAGCCTCGAACTATGGCTACACCTTC	CASSSRTASNYGYTF
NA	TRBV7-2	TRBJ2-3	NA	TGTGCCAGCAGCTCCATATGGGGGGTGGGGAATACGCAGTATTTT	CASSSIWGVGNTQYF
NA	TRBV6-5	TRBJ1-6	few	TGTGCCAGCAGTTCCCGAGAGAGCCCTTCACCCCTCCACTTT	CASSSRESPSPLHF
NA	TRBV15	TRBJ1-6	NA	TGTGCCACCAGCAGAGTCCGGGTCGATTCACCCCTCCACTTT	CATSRVRVDSPLHF
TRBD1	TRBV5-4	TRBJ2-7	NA	TGTGCCAGCAGCCAGACCGGGACAGGGCTGATTGGGGAGCAGTACTTC	CASSQTGTGLIGEQYF
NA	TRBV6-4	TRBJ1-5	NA	TGTGCCAGCAGTCCCGGTGGAGGGGAACAGCCCCAGCATTTT	CASSPGGGEQPQHF
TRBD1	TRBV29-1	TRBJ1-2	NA	TGCAGCACCATGACAGGGGACTATGGCTACACCTTC	CSTMTGDYGYTF
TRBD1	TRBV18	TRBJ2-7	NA	TGTGCCAGCTCGCCCAGGACAGGGGAATTGGGCGAGCAGTACTTC	CASSPRTGELGEQYF
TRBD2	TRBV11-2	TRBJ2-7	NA	TGTGCCAGCAGCAAAAAAGGACTAGGGGAGCAGTACTTC	CASSKKGLGEQYF
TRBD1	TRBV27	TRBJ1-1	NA	TGTGCCAGCAGCACTCCCCGGACAGGGGGTTTCGAAGCTTTCTTT	CASSTPRTGGFEAFF